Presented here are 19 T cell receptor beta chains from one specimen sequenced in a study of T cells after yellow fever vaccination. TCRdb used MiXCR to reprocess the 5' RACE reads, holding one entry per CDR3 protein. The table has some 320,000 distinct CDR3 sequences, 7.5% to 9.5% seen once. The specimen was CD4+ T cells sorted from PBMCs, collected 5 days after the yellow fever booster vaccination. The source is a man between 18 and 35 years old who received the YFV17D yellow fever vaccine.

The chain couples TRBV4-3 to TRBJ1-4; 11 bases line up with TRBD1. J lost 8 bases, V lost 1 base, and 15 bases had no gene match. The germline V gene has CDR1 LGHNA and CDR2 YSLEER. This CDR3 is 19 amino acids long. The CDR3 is CASSQGAGTGGLLSEKLFF. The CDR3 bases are TGCGCCAGCAGCCAAGGGGCCGGGACAGGGGGTCTATTATCGGAAAAACTGTTTTTT.

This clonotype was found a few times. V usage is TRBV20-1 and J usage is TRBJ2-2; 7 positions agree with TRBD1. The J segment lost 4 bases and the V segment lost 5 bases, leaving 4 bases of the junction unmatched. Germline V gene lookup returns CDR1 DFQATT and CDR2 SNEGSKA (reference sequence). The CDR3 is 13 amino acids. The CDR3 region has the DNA TGCAGTGCTGGGGACAGCCCCACCGGGGAGCTGTTTTTT. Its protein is CSAGDSPTGELFF.

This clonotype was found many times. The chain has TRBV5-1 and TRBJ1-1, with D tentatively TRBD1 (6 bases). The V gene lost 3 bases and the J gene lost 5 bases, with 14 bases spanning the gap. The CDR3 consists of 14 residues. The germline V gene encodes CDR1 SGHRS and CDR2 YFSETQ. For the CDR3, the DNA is TGCGCCAGCAGCTCACAGGGTTATCGGACTGAAGCTTTCTTT. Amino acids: CASSSQGYRTEAFF.

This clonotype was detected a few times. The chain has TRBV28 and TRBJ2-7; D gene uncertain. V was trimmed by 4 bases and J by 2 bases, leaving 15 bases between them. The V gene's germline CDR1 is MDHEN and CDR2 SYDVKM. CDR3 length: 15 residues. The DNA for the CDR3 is TGTGCCAGCAGTTGGGCCGGCAAAGGGCCCTACGAGCAGTACGTC. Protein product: CASSWAGKGPYEQYV.

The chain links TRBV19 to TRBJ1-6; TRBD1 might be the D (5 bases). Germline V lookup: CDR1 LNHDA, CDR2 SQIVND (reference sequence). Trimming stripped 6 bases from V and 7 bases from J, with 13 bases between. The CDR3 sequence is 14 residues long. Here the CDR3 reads CASRGIQGNSPLHF. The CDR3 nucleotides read TGTGCCAGTAGGGGGATCCAGGGAAATTCACCCCTCCACTTT.

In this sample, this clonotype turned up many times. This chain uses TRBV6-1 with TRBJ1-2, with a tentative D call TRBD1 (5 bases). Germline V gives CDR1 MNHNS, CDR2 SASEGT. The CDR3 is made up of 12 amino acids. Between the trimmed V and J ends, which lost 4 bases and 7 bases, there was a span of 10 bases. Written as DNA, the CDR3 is TGTGCCAGCAGTGTCTTCAGGGTTGGCTACACCTTC. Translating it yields CASSVFRVGYTF.

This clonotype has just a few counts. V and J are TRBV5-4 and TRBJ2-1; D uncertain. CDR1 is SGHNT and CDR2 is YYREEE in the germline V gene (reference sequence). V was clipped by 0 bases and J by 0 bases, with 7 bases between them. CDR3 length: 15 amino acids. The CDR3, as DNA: TGTGCCAGCAGCTTGGGTCAGAACTCCTACAATGAGCAGTTCTTC. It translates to CASSLGQNSYNEQFF.

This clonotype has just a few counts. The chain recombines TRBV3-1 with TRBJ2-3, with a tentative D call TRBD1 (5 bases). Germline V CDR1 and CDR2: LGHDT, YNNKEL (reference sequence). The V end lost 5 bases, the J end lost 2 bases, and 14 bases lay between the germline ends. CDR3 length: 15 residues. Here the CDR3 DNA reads TGTGCCAGCAGCAGACAGCCTTACTTCACAGATACGCAGTATTTT. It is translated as CASSRQPYFTDTQYF.

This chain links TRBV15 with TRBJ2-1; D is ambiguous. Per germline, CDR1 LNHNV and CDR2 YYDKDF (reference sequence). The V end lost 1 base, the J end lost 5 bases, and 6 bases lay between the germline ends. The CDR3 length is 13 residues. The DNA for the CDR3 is TGTGCCACCAGCAGAGGCATCGACAATGAGCAGTTCTTC. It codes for CATSRGIDNEQFF.

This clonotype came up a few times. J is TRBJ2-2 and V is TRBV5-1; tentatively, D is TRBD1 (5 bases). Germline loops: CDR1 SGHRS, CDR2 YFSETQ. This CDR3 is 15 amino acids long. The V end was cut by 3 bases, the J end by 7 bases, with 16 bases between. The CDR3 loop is CASSSVGQTGGELFF. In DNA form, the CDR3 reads TGCGCCAGCAGCTCCGTTGGACAAACTGGCGGGGAGCTGTTTTTT.

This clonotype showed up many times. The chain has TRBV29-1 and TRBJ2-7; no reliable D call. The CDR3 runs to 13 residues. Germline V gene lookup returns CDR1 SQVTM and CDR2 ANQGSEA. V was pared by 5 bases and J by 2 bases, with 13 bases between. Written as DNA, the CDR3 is TGCAGCGTTCGTCCCGAAGCTCCCTACGAGCAGTACTTC. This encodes CSVRPEAPYEQYF.

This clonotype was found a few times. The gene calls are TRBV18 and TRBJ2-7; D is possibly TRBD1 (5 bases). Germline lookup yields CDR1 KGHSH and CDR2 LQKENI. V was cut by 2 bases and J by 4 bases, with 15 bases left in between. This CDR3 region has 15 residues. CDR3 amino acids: CASSPKGKPGYEQYF. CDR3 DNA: TGTGCCAGCTCACCAAAGGGGAAACCTGGGTACGAGCAGTACTTC.

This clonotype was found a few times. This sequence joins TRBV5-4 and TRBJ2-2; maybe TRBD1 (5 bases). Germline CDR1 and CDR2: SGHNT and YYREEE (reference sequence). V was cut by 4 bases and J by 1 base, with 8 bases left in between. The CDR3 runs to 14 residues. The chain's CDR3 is CASSQDMNTGELFF. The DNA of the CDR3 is TGTGCCAGCAGCCAGGACATGAACACCGGGGAGCTGTTTTTT.

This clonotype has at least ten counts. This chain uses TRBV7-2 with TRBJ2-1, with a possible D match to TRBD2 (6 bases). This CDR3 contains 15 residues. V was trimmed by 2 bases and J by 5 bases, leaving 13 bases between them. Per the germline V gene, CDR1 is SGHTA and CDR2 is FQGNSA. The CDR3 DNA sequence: TGTGCCAGCAGCTTATTGCGGGGCACCCACAATGAGCAGTTCTTC. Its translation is CASSLLRGTHNEQFF.

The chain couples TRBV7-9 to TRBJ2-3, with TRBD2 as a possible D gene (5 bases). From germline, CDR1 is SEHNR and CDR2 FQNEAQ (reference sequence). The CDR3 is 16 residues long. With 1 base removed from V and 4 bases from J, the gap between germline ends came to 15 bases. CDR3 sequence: CASSLVGWRAPDTQYF. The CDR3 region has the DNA TGTGCCAGCAGCTTAGTAGGGTGGCGGGCCCCAGATACGCAGTATTTT.

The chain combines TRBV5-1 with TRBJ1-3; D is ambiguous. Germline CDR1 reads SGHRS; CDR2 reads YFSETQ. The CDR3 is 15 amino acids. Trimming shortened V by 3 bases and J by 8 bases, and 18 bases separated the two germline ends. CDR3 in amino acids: CASSSPESGVDTIYF. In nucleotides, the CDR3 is TGCGCCAGCAGCTCCCCGGAAAGTGGTGTGGACACCATATATTTT. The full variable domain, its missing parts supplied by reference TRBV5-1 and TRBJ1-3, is KAGVTQTPRYLIKTRGQQVTLSCSPISGHRSVSWYQQTPGQGLQFLFEYFSETQRNKGNFPGRFSGRQFSNSRSEMNVSTLELGDSALYLCASSSPESGVDTIYFGEGSWLTVV.

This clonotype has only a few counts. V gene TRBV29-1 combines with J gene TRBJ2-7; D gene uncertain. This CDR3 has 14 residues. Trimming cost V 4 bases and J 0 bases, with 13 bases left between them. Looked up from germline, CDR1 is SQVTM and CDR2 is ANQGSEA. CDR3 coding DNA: TGCAGCGTTGTAAAGGGCCTCAACTCCTACGAGCAGTACTTC. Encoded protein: CSVVKGLNSYEQYF.

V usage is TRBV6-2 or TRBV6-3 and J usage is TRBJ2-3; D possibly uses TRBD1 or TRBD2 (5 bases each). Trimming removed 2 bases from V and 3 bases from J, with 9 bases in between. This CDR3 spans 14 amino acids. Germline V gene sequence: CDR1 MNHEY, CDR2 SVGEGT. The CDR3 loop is CASSYGDETDTQYF. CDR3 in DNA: TGTGCCAGCAGTTACGGGGACGAGACAGATACGCAGTATTTT.

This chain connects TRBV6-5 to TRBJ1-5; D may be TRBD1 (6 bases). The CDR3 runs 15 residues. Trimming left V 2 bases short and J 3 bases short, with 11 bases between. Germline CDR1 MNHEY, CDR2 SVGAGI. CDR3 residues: CASSYGGGHNQPQHF. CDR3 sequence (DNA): TGTGCCAGCAGTTACGGTGGGGGACACAATCAGCCCCAGCATTTT.